This is a list of T cell receptor beta chains from one sample in a study of cytomegalovirus exposure and HLA in healthy donors. Profiled with immunoSEQ multiplex PCR; TCRdb holds only in-frame clones, not every one. The sample contains more than 150,000 clones, roughly 87% of which appear only once. Sequencing input: PBMCs. Receptor source: a girl in the first two years of life in good health and CMV-seronegative. Both conserved end residues are part of each CDR3. D genes are given only for firm matches. A row's size may be missing; if present it is once, few, many or a size class.

size	D	V	J	DNA	CDR3
.	.	TRBV7-6	TRBJ2-7	TGTGCCAGCAGCTCAGGGAAGGGCTACGAGCAGTACTTC	CASSSGKGYEQYF
.	TRBD2	TRBV11-3	TRBJ2-1	TGTGCCAGCAGCCTAGCGGGAGGAGGGCCCAATGAGCAGTTCTTC	CASSLAGGGPNEQFF
.	TRBD1	TRBV5-1	TRBJ1-1	TGCGCCAGCAGCCACGGACAGGGAGAAGCTTTCTTT	CASSHGQGEAFF
.	TRBD2	TRBV13	TRBJ2-7	TGTGCCAGCAGCTTAGGGGGCGGGAGCTCCTACGAGCAGTACTTC	CASSLGGGSSYEQYF
.	.	TRBV4-3	TRBJ2-3	TGCGCCAGCAGCCAAGGTGTCCCCGGGACTAGCACAGATACGCAGTATTTT	CASSQGVPGTSTDTQYF
once	.	TRBV7-9	TRBJ2-1	TGTGCCAGCAGCGACCTGACTGGAAGCTCCTACAATGAGCAGTTCTTC	CASSDLTGSSYNEQFF
.	.	TRBV4-1	TRBJ1-3	TGTGCCAGCAACGCAGGCGCTTCTGGAAACACCATATATTTT	CASNAGASGNTIYF
.	.	TRBV4-3	TRBJ2-3	TGCGCCAGCAGCCAGGCCAGCACAGATACGCAGTATTTT	CASSQASTDTQYF
.	.	TRBV5-1	TRBJ2-6	TGCGCCAGCAGCTTCCAGGACAACGTCCTGACTTTC	CASSFQDNVLTF
.	.	TRBV2	TRBJ1-1	TGTGCCAGCAGCCCAAGACAGAAGAGTTTT	CASSPRQKSF
.	.	TRBV19	TRBJ2-7	TGTGCCAGTAGTCTCTCACACCTCTCCTACGAGCAGTACTTC	CASSLSHLSYEQYF
.	TRBD1	TRBV30	TRBJ1-2	TGTGCCTGGAGTGCCCCCGGGACAGGGGGCGTTAACTATGGCTACACCTTC	CAWSAPGTGGVNYGYTF
.	TRBD2	TRBV11-2	TRBJ2-5	TGTGCCAGCAGCATAATAGCGGGGGGGCCTGAGACCCAGTACTTC	CASSIIAGGPETQYF
.	TRBD2	TRBV20-1	TRBJ2-3	TGCAGTGGCCTAGCGGGGAATACGCAGTATTTT	CSGLAGNTQYF
.	TRBD2	TRBV15	TRBJ2-1	TGTGCCACCAGCAGAATGACCGGGACTAGCGTGGTCAATGAGCAGTTCTTC	CATSRMTGTSVVNEQFF
once	.	TRBV5-8	TRBJ1-2	TGTGCCAGCAGCGGGGCAAACGACTATGGCTACACCTTC	CASSGANDYGYTF
.	TRBD2	TRBV6-1	TRBJ2-7	TGTGCCAGCAGTGAATCGACTAGCGGGAGGTGGTCCTACGAGCAGTACTTC	CASSESTSGRWSYEQYF
.	.	TRBV12-5	TRBJ1-1	TGTGCTAGTGGGACCGCGGTGGGTGAAGCTTTCTTT	CASGTAVGEAFF
.	.	TRBV30	TRBJ2-7	TGTGCCTGGAGTGTTGGGGCTCTCCGCCAGGAGTACTTC	CAWSVGALRQEYF
.	TRBD2	TRBV6-4	TRBJ2-3	TGTGCCAGCAGTGGGGACCCCGGGACTAGCGTTACAGATACGCAGTATTTT	CASSGDPGTSVTDTQYF
.	TRBD1	TRBV7-2	TRBJ1-5	TGTGCCAGCAGCTTAGTCCCGGACAGGGTTGGTCAGCCCCAGCATTTT	CASSLVPDRVGQPQHF
.	TRBD1	TRBV9	TRBJ2-7	TGTGCCAGCAGTGCCGGGACAGCACCCTACGAGCAGTACTTC	CASSAGTAPYEQYF